Each of the 5 T cell receptor beta chains below was sequenced from the same sample in a study of CD8+CD57+ T cells in acquired aplastic anemia. The template used for profiling TCR beta VDJ and CDR3 was genomic DNA. TCRdb reprocessed the reads with MiXCR, giving one entry per CDR3 protein. The table has 150,000 to 200,000 distinct CDR3 sequences, roughly 48% seen once; the top ten hold roughly 3.1%. All patients picked for sequencing had shown, by flow cytometry, an expansion of CD8+CD57+ cells. Sequencing used sorted CD4+, CD8+, or CD8+CD57+ T cells (not recorded which) from PBMCs. The receptor set was obtained from a human donor with aplastic anemia.

This chain uses TRBV10-1 with TRBJ2-7; no clear D. CDR3 size: 13 residues. The germline V gene has CDR1 WNHNN and CDR2 SYGVQD (reference sequence). V was pared by 3 bases and J by 0 bases, with 6 bases between. The CDR3 bases are TGCGCCAGCAGTGACGACCTCTCCTACGAGCAGTACTTC. This encodes CASSDDLSYEQYF.

This clonotype occurred a few times. J is TRBJ2-3 and V is TRBV24-1; 9 bases map to TRBD1. The length of the CDR3 is 15 residues. V lost 7 bases to trimming and J lost 1 base; unmatched junction nucleotides: 5. Germline CDR1 is KGHDR and CDR2 is SFDVKD. CDR3 region: CATRTGGLGTDTQYF. Written as DNA, the CDR3 is TGTGCCACCAGGACAGGGGGTTTGGGCACAGATACGCAGTATTTT.

The table lists this clonotype with many counts. The V and J genes are TRBV6-1 and TRBJ2-1, with D perhaps given as TRBD1 or TRBD2 (7 bases each). CDR1 is MNHNS, CDR2 SASEGT, per germline. The CDR3 runs 13 residues. Trimming cost V 7 bases and J 7 bases, with 14 bases left between them. The CDR3 loop is CASNRQGGNEQFF. CDR3 nucleotide sequence: TGTGCCAGCAATCGACAGGGAGGGAATGAGCAGTTCTTC.

On this clonotype itself: A much more abundant neighbour one base away suggests this may be a read error. The rearrangement links TRBV3-1 to TRBJ1-2; tentatively, D is TRBD1 (5 bases). The germline gives CDR1 LGHDT, CDR2 YNNKEL (reference sequence). The CDR3 consists of 14 residues. CDR3 protein: CASNQDQLGPRATF. In DNA form, the CDR3 reads TGTGCCAGCAACCAAGACCAACTCGGTCCCAGGGCGACCTTC.

This clonotype has ten or more counts. The rearrangement uses TRBV27 and TRBJ1-5; no clear D gene. This CDR3 has 15 amino acids. V dropped 1 base and J dropped 3 bases, with 10 bases sitting between them. The germline V gene has CDR1 MNHEY and CDR2 SMNVEV (reference sequence). The DNA for the CDR3 is TGTGCCAGCAGTTTATATAGGAGCCACAATCAGCCCCAGCATTTT. Residues: CASSLYRSHNQPQHF.